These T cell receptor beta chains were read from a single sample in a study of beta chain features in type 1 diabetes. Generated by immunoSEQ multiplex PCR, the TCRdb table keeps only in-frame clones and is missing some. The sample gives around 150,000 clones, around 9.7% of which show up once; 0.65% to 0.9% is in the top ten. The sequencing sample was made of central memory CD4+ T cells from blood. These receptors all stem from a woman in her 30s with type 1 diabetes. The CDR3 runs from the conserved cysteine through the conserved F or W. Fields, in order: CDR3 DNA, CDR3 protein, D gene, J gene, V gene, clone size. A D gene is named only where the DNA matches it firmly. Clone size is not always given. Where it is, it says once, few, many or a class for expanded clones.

TGTGCCAGCAGTTACAGCATCAATCAGCCCCAGCATTTT,CASSYSINQPQHF,-,TRBJ1-5,TRBV28,-
TGTGCCAGCACCCGACTAGCGGGAGACAATGAGCAGTTCTTC,CASTRLAGDNEQFF,TRBD2,TRBJ2-1,TRBV7-8,few
TGTGCCAGCAGCCAAGAAACAGGGGTAATTGGCTACACCTTC,CASSQETGVIGYTF,TRBD1,TRBJ1-2,TRBV14,few
TGCGCCAGCAGCGACACTAGCGGGATTGGCGAGCAGTACTTC,CASSDTSGIGEQYF,TRBD2,TRBJ2-7,TRBV5-1,-
TGTGCCAGCAGCTTAGGAGGGACTACTCGACTAGCGGGGGGGAATGAGCAGTTCTTC,CASSLGGTTRLAGGNEQFF,TRBD2,TRBJ2-1,TRBV7-9,few
TGTGCTAGTGGTTTCGCAGGGACAGATACGCAGTATTTT,CASGFAGTDTQYF,-,TRBJ2-3,TRBV12-5,few
TGCAGCGTTCACATCTCTGGAAACACCATATATTTT,CSVHISGNTIYF,-,TRBJ1-3,TRBV29-1,few
TGTGCCATCTCTCGCGGGTTCCACTACGAGCAGTACTTC,CAISRGFHYEQYF,-,TRBJ2-7,TRBV6-5,few
TGTGCCACCAGACAGGGGGAAGATCAGCCCCAGCATTTT,CATRQGEDQPQHF,TRBD1,TRBJ1-5,TRBV2,-
TGTGCCAGTAGCGACCAAATGGCCAGGGGCCTAGGGGCCCAGTACTTC,CASSDQMARGLGAQYF,-,TRBJ2-5,TRBV19,-
TGCAGCGCAGAGACAGACATACCAGGCTACACCTTC,CSAETDIPGYTF,-,TRBJ1-2,TRBV29-1,few